The source of this TCR beta chain is a study of vaccination and CD4 T cells after COVID-19. Indicated treatment: roughly ten-day PBMC culture with coronavirus spike peptide pools or control peptides (ViraFEST assay). To note about this clonotype: Its antigen is still unknown.

An Oncomine TCR Beta short-read assay was used to sequence the DNA from cultured CD4+ T cells. TCRdb re-derived calls from the PCR reads in MiXCR, one entry per CDR3 protein. The data hold more than 15,000 distinct CDR3 sequences, with roughly 43% observed a single time. The V end was cut by 0 bases, the J end by 6 bases, with 8 bases between. The length of the CDR3 is 12 residues. Per the germline V gene, CDR1 is DFQATT and CDR2 is SNEGSKA (reference sequence). General study results and limits: Of the reactive clones in convalescent patients, a median around 86% showed up only post-vaccination.

The rearrangement links TRBV20-1 to TRBJ1-1; D remains unclear. The sequenced sample was CD4+ T cells from blood, cultured in vitro, obtained before SARS-CoV-2 vaccination. This sequence was found in a human donor who had recovered from COVID-19. The CDR3 is CSAREDRAEAFF. In DNA form, the CDR3 reads TGCAGTGCTAGAGAAGACCGCGCTGAAGCTTTCTTT.